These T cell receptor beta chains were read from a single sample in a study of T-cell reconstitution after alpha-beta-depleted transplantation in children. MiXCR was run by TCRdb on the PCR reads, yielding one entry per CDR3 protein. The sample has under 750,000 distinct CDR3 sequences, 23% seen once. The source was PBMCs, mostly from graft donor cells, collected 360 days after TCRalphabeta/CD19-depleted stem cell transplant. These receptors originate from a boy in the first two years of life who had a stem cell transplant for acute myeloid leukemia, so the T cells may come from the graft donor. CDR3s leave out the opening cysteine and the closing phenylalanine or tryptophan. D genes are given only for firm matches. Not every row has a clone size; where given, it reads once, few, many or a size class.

ASGSSSSYNSPLH | TRBV6-5 | 13 | NA | many | TRBJ1-6
ASSQGAGRHEQY | TRBV13 | 12 | NA | NA | TRBJ2-7
ASSLSDTGELF | TRBV28 | 11 | NA | NA | TRBJ2-2
ASSPPRVPDGGDTQY | TRBV5-1 | 15 | NA | many | TRBJ2-3
ASSYSTGTSLEVTDTQY | TRBV6-2/TRBV6-3 | 17 | TRBD2 | once | TRBJ2-3
ASSSLEGTSTDTQY | TRBV10-2 | 14 | NA | few | TRBJ2-3
SVRGLIRQETQY | TRBV29-1 | 12 | NA | NA | TRBJ2-5
ASSQTAIDQPQH | TRBV4-1 | 12 | NA | many | TRBJ1-5
ASSRDPGETQY | TRBV12-3/TRBV12-4 | 11 | NA | few | TRBJ2-5
ASSPRVTPTYEQY | TRBV6-2/TRBV6-3 | 13 | NA | few | TRBJ2-7
SARLGRANEKLF | TRBV20-1 | 12 | NA | many | TRBJ1-4
ASSSPQGIAEAF | TRBV7-8 | 12 | NA | many | TRBJ1-1
SARSDGGGYT | TRBV20-1 | 10 | NA | few | TRBJ1-2
ASSYEQFGGTQY | TRBV6-5 | 12 | NA | NA | TRBJ2-3
ASSRGDGEDSPLH | TRBV7-9 | 13 | NA | NA | TRBJ1-6
ASSPPAWGSNQPQH | TRBV12-3/TRBV12-4 | 14 | NA | NA | TRBJ1-5
ASSQGYRPDEAF | TRBV3-1 | 12 | NA | many | TRBJ1-1
ASTDALSGGAREQF | TRBV6-1 | 14 | TRBD2 | NA | TRBJ2-1
ASSRGVGVGAQETQY | TRBV12-3/TRBV12-4 | 15 | NA | few | TRBJ2-5
SASQGRVRSDGYT | TRBV20-1 | 13 | NA | NA | TRBJ1-2
ASSFLAGSNYGYT | TRBV7-2 | 13 | NA | many | TRBJ1-2
ASSWGAHSPLH | TRBV12-3/TRBV12-4 | 11 | NA | few | TRBJ1-6
ASGGEEGARTDTQY | TRBV12-3/TRBV12-4 | 14 | NA | many | TRBJ2-3
ASSARTSTDTQY | TRBV6-1 | 12 | NA | few | TRBJ2-3
ASSQDPNTEAF | TRBV6-5 | 11 | NA | NA | TRBJ1-1
ASRTGGSYNEQF | TRBV28 | 12 | TRBD1 | many | TRBJ2-1
ASSLDYSGANVLT | TRBV7-3 | 13 | NA | many | TRBJ2-6
ASSFSRFNQPQH | TRBV12-3/TRBV12-4 | 12 | NA | NA | TRBJ1-5
ASSSRGGLARELF | TRBV6-5 | 13 | TRBD2 | few | TRBJ2-2
ASSLVPSGGAKTQY | TRBV11-2 | 14 | TRBD2 | NA | TRBJ2-5
ASSQYSGTYNEQF | TRBV3-1 | 13 | TRBD2 | many | TRBJ2-1
ASSLASGAPYNEQF | TRBV5-1 | 14 | TRBD2 | NA | TRBJ2-1
ASGPQTGGDEQY | TRBV12-5 | 12 | TRBD1 | NA | TRBJ2-7
SARDGALRGAHNEQF | TRBV20-1 | 15 | TRBD2 | many | TRBJ2-1
ASSSSALQTQETQY | TRBV28 | 14 | NA | few | TRBJ2-5
ASSSIRSSYNEQF | TRBV6-2/TRBV6-3 | 13 | NA | NA | TRBJ2-1
ATSDLGTSGSTDTQY | TRBV24-1 | 15 | TRBD2 | few | TRBJ2-3